This TCR beta chain emerged from a study of T cells in localized non-small cell lung cancer. This CDR3 contains 13 residues. Trimming pared 6 bases from V and 9 bases from J, leaving 21 bases between. Germline V gene data show CDR1 as SQVTM and CDR2 as ANQGSEA. Method: immunoSEQ multiplex PCR; TCRdb's copy keeps in-frame clones and lacks some. Among 55,000 to 75,000 clones listed, 90% to 95% were seen once. The V call is TRBV29-1, the J call TRBJ2-7; D perhaps matches TRBD2 (6 bases). Sequences were derived from peripheral blood, sampled before any cancer treatment. The clonotype originates from a man between 40 and 70 years old with stage I lung adenocarcinoma. The CDR3 protein is CSVRSGTGTVQYF. CDR3 bases: TGCAGCGTGAGATCCGGGACTGGGACCGTGCAGTACTTC.